The entry that follows covers one T cell receptor beta chain sequence. There is no known antigen for this receptor. Base quality data are lacking; no much larger clone is found one base away. The data were taken from a study of CDR3 diversity in severe acne (dated by TCRdb to 2018 to 2020). The library was generated by PCR. Reads for this sample came from an Illumina HiSeq 2000. The public reads were run again by TCRdb, first through fastp at Q25 and then through MiXCR, and only productive beta chains were kept. Duplicate CDR3 protein sequences are folded into a single record with the most common DNA and genes. Counted in this sample were about 93,000 distinct CDR3 sequences; about 50% of them appeared once. About 9.4% of the sample belongs to the ten largest clones. Sample: blood. This receptor was identified in a male donor in good health, serving as a control.

The bases are TGTGCCAGCAGTCAAAAGGAACACACTGAAGCTTTCTTT. The resulting protein is CASSQKEHTEAFF. The chain joins TRBV5-8 to TRBJ1-1; no D gene can be assigned with confidence. The CDR3 runs 13 residues from the cysteine to the phenylalanine. CDR3 DNA is the only sequence kept; it has 39 bases, read in frame from the first base. Trimming costs V 5 bases and J 3 bases, and their ends lie 11 bases apart. Based on the germline V gene, the CDR1 and CDR2 sequences are SGHTS and YDEGEE.